This section outlines one T cell receptor beta chain sequence together with its context. The antigen remains unidentified. Other DNA sequences in this specimen translate into the identical CDR3. Although they were nominally healthy when sampled, donors likely had unrecorded immune exposures. A multiplex PCR was run with 60 Vbeta primers and 13 Jbeta primers. This table comes from immunoSEQ multiplex PCR, and its TCRdb copy is limited to in-frame clones, with some not included. Among some 180,000 clones listed, around 80% were seen once. This sample was taken from a study of cytomegalovirus exposure and HLA in healthy donors. Regarding the study as a whole: It was reported that the classifier diagnosed cytomegalovirus status with high specificity and sensitivity in both the original and validation cohorts. Some TCR beta chains (approximately 180 of them) were listed as cytomegalovirus-associated.

Sequenced material: PBMCs. This sequence originates from a woman in her thirties in good health and CMV-seronegative.

CDR3 region: CASSWDRGTDTQYF. For the CDR3, the DNA is TGTGCCAGCAGCTGGGACAGGGGTACAGATACGCAGTATTTT. The V and J genes are TRBV27 and TRBJ2-3, with 10 nucleotides matching TRBD1. CDR3 length: 14 amino acids. Germline V gives CDR1 MNHEY, CDR2 SMNVEV (reference sequence). The junction had 3 bases not matched to a gene; V was cut back by 6 bases and J by 3 bases.